This entry is about one TCR beta chain. Its antigen is as yet unknown. This specimen belongs to a study of cytomegalovirus exposure and HLA in healthy donors. The study, taken as a whole, reports: DRB1 had the most TCR associations and HLA-C the fewest, a later analysis found, with rates varying by HLA locus.

Trimming took off 3 bases at V and 0 bases at J, with 19 bases between the two ends. In germline, CDR1 is SGDLS, CDR2 YYNGEE. The CDR3 has 18 amino acids. PCR primers comprised 60 Vbeta and 13 Jbeta primers. The protocol was immunoSEQ multiplex PCR, while the TCRdb copy is restricted to in-frame clones and leaves out a portion. The table lists approximately 160,000 clones, roughly 85% of them singletons, with about 0.64% in the top ten. Whereas donors were nominally healthy upon sampling, unrecorded immune exposures were probable. The chain joins TRBV9 to TRBJ1-3; TRBD1 is a possible D gene (6 bases). Sequencing was done on a sample of PBMCs. This TCR was sampled from a male donor in good health and CMV-seronegative. CDR3 in DNA: TGTGCCAGCAGCGGAGGGGGGGTGGGTGCCAGCTCTGGAAACACCATATATTTT. It yields the protein CASSGGGVGASSGNTIYF.